Below, 17 T cell receptor beta chains from the same sample are listed, as sequenced in a study of regulatory T cells in long-lasting Graves disease. Arm-PCR with iRepertoire HTBI primers amplified the CDR3 regions for these TCR beta libraries. TCRdb reprocessed the multiplex PCR reads via MiXCR and lists one record per CDR3 protein. Of about 220,000 distinct CDR3 sequences in the sample, roughly 18% were seen once. The time point here: newly diagnosed GD, antithyroid drugs for less than 3 months. RNA extracted from PBMCs served as the sequencing template. These data were likewise used in another study, on T cells in Graves' hyperthyroidism and ophthalmopathy.

Sequenced here: peripheral blood mononuclear cells (PBMCs), sampled at new diagnosis, from a patient treated with antithyroid drugs. The receptors here all came from a woman aged 30 to 39 with Graves disease.

This clonotype was counted many times. The V and J genes are TRBV24-1 and TRBJ2-5, with D maybe TRBD1 (5 bases). Germline loops: CDR1 KGHDR, CDR2 SFDVKD. Trimming took 0 bases from V and 5 from J, leaving 12 bases between them. The CDR3 has 15 amino acids. In DNA form, the CDR3 reads TGTGCCACCAGTGATTTGCGCAGGGCCCACGAGACCCAGTACTTC. It encodes CATSDLRRAHETQYF.

This clonotype was picked up many times. V is TRBV7-8 and J is TRBJ2-1; 7 bases align to TRBD2. Per the germline V gene, CDR1 is SGHVS and CDR2 is FQNEAQ. Trimming at V came to 4 bases and at J to 0 bases, leaving 9 bases not matched to a gene. CDR3 size: 17 residues. CDR3 loop: CASSSPLSGNSYNEQFF. The CDR3 coding sequence is TGTGCCAGCAGCTCCCCACTAAGCGGGAACTCCTACAATGAGCAGTTCTTC.

This clonotype was seen only a few times. This chain joins TRBV5-4 and TRBJ2-5; no clear D gene. The ends were cut back, 0 bases at V and 1 base at J, with 10 bases in the middle. Germline V gives CDR1 SGHNT, CDR2 YYREEE (reference sequence). CDR3 length: 15 amino acids. The CDR3 here is CASSLVVQAQETQYF. CDR3 bases: TGTGCCAGCAGCTTGGTTGTGCAGGCCCAAGAGACCCAGTACTTC.

For this clonotype: In this CDR3 the conserved last residue, phenylalanine or tryptophan, is missing, so a read error is likely. The DNA is omitted, as the CDR3 cannot be located on it reliably, and the CDR3 follows TCRdb's listing. The V gene is TRBV2, the J gene TRBJ2-5; the DNA was not compared with TRBD2, the D call given in the table. Per germline, CDR1 SNHLY and CDR2 FYNNEI. The CDR3 spans 14 residues, counting both ends. The CDR3 loop reads CASSPTGRKETLYV.

This clonotype has more than one count but fewer than ten. The chain carries TRBV20-1 and TRBJ1-5, with D uncertain. This CDR3 comprises 15 residues. CDR1 is DFQATT, CDR2 SNEGSKA, per germline (reference sequence). The germline V and J ends were trimmed by 3 bases and 2 bases, with 14 bases remaining between them. DNA for the CDR3: TGCAGTGCTAGGGTTTTGGGGATGGGCAATCAGCCCCAGCATTTT. The encoded protein is CSARVLGMGNQPQHF.

This clonotype was counted ten times or more. This chain links TRBV2 with TRBJ2-4, with TRBD1 as a possible D gene (6 bases). The CDR3 has 18 residues. The ends were cut back, 2 bases at V and 0 bases at J, with 17 bases in the middle. The germline CDR1 and CDR2 sequences are SNHLY and FYNNEI. This chain's CDR3 is CASSERLRGGLAKNIQYF. Written as DNA, the CDR3 is TGTGCCAGCAGTGAAAGGCTTAGAGGGGGTCTAGCCAAAAACATTCAGTACTTC.

This clonotype was recorded many times. This chain links TRBV20-1 with TRBJ2-4; TRBD1 aligns across 7 bases. The ends lost 5 bases at V and 3 bases at J; junction bases unmatched: 4. Germline V lookup: CDR1 DFQATT, CDR2 SNEGSKA (reference sequence). The CDR3 is made up of 13 amino acids. In nucleotides, the CDR3 is TGCAGTGCTCGCCGGGACAGCAAAAACATTCAGTACTTC. Translation gives CSARRDSKNIQYF.

This clonotype was counted at least ten times. The chain carries TRBV6-2 or TRBV6-3 and TRBJ2-3; 7 bases align to TRBD1. The CDR3 is made up of 15 amino acids. The V gene end was trimmed by 5 bases and the J gene end by 0 bases; junction bases not matched to a gene: 5. Germline values: CDR1 MNHEY, CDR2 SVGEGT. Here the CDR3 DNA reads TGTGCCAGCAGTCACCGGGACAGAAGCACAGATACGCAGTATTTT. It codes for CASSHRDRSTDTQYF.

This clonotype was recorded many times. J is TRBJ1-5 and V is TRBV6-1; 7 nucleotides agree with TRBD1. Germline CDR1 reads MNHNS; CDR2 reads SASEGT. J was trimmed by 5 bases and V by 2 bases; bases with no gene match: 6. CDR3 length equals 15 residues. The CDR3 coding sequence is TGTGCCAGCAGTGAATCAGGGGGGTCTTATCAGCCCCAGCATTTT. Residues: CASSESGGSYQPQHF.

As for this clonotype: A much larger clone lies one base from this, so it may be a read error. The chain is built from TRBV10-1 and TRBJ1-5; the match to TRBD1 covers 7 bases. The CDR3 length is 16 residues. V shed 6 bases and J 5 bases; nucleotides not matched to a gene: 13. Per the germline V gene, CDR1 is WNHNN and CDR2 is SYGVQD (reference sequence). The CDR3 DNA reads TGCGCCAGCAGAGGAGTCGGACAGGCTGAGGATCAGCCCCAGCATTTT. Protein product: CASRGVGQAEDQPQHF.

This clonotype has a count of ten or more. The chain uses TRBV27 and TRBJ2-2, with 13 bases identical to TRBD2. Germline trimming cut 8 bases from V and 4 bases from J; bases unmatched to any gene: 4. The CDR3 extends over 15 amino acids. The germline CDR1 and CDR2 sequences are MNHEY and SMNVEV (reference sequence). The CDR3 reads CASGTSGRVTGELFF. Here the CDR3 DNA reads TGTGCCAGCGGCACTAGCGGGAGGGTCACCGGGGAGCTGTTTTTT.

The chain employs TRBV5-4 and TRBJ2-1; 8 bases align to TRBD2. The V gene's germline CDR1 is SGHNT and CDR2 YYREEE (reference sequence). The V segment lost 4 bases and the J segment 14 bases; nucleotides outside the gene matches: 5. The CDR3 has 11 residues. For the CDR3, the DNA is TGTGCCAGCAGCAGGGGACTAGGAGAGTTCTTC. This translates into CASSRGLGEFF.

The chain combines TRBV28 with TRBJ2-5; 14 positions match TRBD2. This CDR3 has 19 amino acids. V was clipped by 6 bases and J by 4 bases; unmatched bases: 16. The germline V gene encodes CDR1 MDHEN and CDR2 SYDVKM. CDR3 DNA: TGTGCCAGCAGCAGCGACCGGACTAGCGGGAGGCGCGGGGCAGAGACCCAGTACTTC. This translates into CASSSDRTSGRRGAETQYF.

Comments on this clonotype: A far larger clone lies a single base away; this is likely a read error. The rearrangement links TRBV27 to TRBJ1-3, with a possible D match to TRBD1 (5 bases). The CDR3 length is 16 residues. From germline, CDR1 is MNHEY and CDR2 SMNVEV (reference sequence). The CDR3: CASSEARGYSGNAIYF. CDR3 nucleotides: TGTGCCAGCAGTGAAGCGCGGGGGTACTCTGGAAACGCCATATATTTT.

This clonotype was detected only a few times. This sequence joins TRBV13 and TRBJ2-1; 11 bases align to TRBD2. Trimming took 6 bases from V and 0 from J; bases not matched to a gene: 4. Germline V gives CDR1 PRHDT, CDR2 FYEKMQ (reference sequence). This CDR3 has 16 amino acids. CDR3 DNA: TGTGCCAGCAGGCCTACTAGCGGGAGCTCCTACAATGAGCAGTTCTTC. This sequence encodes CASRPTSGSSYNEQFF.

The V gene is TRBV9, the J gene TRBJ2-3; 9 bases are a match to TRBD2. This CDR3 contains 16 residues. Trimming took 0 bases from V and 2 from J; bases not matched to a gene: 4. Germline CDR1 and CDR2: SGDLS and YYNGEE. CDR3 bases: TGTGCCAGCAGCGTAGGAGGCGGGGGGGCCACAGATACGCAGTATTTT. Its protein is CASSVGGGGATDTQYF.

This clonotype appeared many times. This rearrangement joins TRBV30 to TRBJ2-5; 7 positions agree with TRBD2. Germline CDR1 and CDR2: GTSNPN and SVGIG (reference sequence). This CDR3 comprises 16 residues. Losses at the gene ends were 7 bases for V and 2 bases for J; bases not matched to a gene: 16. The CDR3 DNA follows: TGTGCCTCATTCGACCGGGAGGCGGTGTATCAAGAGACCCAGTACTTC. Its protein is CASFDREAVYQETQYF.